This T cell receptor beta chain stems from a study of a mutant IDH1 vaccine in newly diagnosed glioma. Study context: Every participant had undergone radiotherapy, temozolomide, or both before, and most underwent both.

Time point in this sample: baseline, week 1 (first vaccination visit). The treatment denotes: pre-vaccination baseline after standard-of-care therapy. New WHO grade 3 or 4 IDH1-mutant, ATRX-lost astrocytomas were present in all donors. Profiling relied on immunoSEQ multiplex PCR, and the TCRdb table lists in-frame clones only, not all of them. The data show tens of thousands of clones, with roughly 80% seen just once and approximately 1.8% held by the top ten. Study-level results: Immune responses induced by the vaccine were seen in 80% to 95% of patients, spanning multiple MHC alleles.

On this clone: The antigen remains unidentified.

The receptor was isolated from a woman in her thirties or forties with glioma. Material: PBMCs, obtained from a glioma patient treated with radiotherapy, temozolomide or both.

The CDR3 bases are TGCGCCAGCAGCTTGGCCCCAGGGAACACTGAAGCTTTCTTT. Amino acid sequence: CASSLAPGNTEAFF. The chain combines TRBV5-1 with TRBJ1-1, with D uncertain. CDR1 SGHRS and CDR2 YFSETQ come from the germline V gene. The CDR3 covers 14 residues. V dropped 0 bases and J dropped 1 base, with 7 bases sitting between them.